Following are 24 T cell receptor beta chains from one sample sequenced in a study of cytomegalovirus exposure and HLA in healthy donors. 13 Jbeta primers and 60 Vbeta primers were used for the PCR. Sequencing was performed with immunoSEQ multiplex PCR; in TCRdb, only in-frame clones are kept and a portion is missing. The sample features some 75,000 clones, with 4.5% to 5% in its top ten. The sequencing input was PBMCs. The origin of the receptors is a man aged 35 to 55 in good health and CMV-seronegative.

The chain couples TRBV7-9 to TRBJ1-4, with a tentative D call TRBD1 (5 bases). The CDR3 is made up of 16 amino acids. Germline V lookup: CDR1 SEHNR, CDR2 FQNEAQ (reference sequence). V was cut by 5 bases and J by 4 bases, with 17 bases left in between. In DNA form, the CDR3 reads TGTGCCAGCAGCCCCGATCGGATGGGGGGTAATGAAAAACTGTTTTTT. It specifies CASSPDRMGGNEKLFF.

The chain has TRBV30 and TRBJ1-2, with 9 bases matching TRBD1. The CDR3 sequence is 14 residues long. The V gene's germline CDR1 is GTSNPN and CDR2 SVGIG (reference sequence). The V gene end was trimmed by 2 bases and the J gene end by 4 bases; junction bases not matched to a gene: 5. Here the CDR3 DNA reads TGTGCCTGGAGTTTGACAGGGGGGGCCTATGGCTACACCTTC. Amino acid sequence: CAWSLTGGAYGYTF.

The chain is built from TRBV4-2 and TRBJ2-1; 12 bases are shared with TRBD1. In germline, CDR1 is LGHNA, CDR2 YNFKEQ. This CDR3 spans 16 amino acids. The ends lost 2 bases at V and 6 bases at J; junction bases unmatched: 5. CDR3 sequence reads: CASSQLGTGGFNEQFF. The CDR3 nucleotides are TGTGCCAGCAGCCAACTCGGGACAGGGGGCTTCAATGAGCAGTTCTTC.

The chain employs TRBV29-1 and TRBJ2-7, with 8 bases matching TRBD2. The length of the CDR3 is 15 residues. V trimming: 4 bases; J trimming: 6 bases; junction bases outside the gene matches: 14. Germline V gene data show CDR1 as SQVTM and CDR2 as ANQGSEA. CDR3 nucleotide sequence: TGCAGCGTTGGTTTGGGGTTGCGCGGGAGGCCCGAGCAGTACTTC. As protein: CSVGLGLRGRPEQYF.

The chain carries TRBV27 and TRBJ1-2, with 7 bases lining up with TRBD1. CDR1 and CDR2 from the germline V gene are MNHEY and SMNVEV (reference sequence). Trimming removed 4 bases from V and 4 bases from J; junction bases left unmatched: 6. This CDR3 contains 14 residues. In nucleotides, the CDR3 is TGTGCCAGCAGTTCTCTCGGGACAGCCTATGGCTACACCTTC. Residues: CASSSLGTAYGYTF.

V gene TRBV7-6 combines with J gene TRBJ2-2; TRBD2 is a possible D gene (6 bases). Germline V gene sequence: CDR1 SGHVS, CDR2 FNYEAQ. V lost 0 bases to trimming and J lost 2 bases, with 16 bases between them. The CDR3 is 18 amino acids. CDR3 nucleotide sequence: TGTGCCAGCAGCTTAGCGGGAGCGGGTCGGATTAACACCGGGGAGCTGTTTTTT. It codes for CASSLAGAGRINTGELFF.

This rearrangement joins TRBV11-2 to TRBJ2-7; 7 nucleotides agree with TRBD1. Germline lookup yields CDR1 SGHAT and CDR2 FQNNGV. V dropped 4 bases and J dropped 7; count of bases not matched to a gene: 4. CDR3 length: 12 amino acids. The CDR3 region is CASSSLRGEQYF. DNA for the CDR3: TGTGCCAGCAGCTCGCTCAGGGGGGAGCAGTACTTC.

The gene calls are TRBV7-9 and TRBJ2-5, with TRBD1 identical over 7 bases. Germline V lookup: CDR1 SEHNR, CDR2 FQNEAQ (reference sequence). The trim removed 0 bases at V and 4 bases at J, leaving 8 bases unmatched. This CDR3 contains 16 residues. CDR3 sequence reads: CASSLAPGRGTETQYF. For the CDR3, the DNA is TGTGCCAGCAGCTTAGCCCCAGGCAGGGGGACAGAGACCCAGTACTTC.

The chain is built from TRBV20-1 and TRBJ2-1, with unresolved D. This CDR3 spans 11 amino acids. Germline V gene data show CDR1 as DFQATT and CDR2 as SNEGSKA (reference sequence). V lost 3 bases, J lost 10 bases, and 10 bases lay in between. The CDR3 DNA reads TGCAGTGCTAGGGTACAAGCGGAGCAGTTCTTC. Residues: CSARVQAEQFF.

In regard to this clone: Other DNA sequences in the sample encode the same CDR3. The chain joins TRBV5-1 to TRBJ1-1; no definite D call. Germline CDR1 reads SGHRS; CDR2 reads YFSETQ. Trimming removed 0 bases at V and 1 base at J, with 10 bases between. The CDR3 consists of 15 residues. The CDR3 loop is CASSLVGGSNTEAFF. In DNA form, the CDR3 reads TGCGCCAGCAGCTTGGTCGGAGGGTCGAACACTGAAGCTTTCTTT.

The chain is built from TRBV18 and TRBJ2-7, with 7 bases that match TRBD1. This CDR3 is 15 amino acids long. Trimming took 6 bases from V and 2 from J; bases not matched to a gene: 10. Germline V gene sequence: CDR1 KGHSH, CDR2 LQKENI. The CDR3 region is CASSQKNRGPYEQYF. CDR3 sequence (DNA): TGTGCCAGCTCTCAAAAGAACAGGGGACCCTACGAGCAGTACTTC.

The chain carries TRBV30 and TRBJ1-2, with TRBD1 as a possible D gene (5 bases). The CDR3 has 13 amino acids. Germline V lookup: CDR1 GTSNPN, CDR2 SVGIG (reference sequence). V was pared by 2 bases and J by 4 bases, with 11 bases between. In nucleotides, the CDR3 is TGTGCCTGGAGTCCCAAGGGGCGCTATGGCTACACCTTC. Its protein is CAWSPKGRYGYTF.

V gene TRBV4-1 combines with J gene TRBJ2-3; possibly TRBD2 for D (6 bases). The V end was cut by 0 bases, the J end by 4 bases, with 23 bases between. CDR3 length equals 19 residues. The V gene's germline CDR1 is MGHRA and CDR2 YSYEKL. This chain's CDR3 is CASSQDPGRSGGPPDTQYF. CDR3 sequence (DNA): TGCGCCAGCAGCCAAGATCCGGGACGTAGCGGTGGGCCCCCAGATACGCAGTATTTT.

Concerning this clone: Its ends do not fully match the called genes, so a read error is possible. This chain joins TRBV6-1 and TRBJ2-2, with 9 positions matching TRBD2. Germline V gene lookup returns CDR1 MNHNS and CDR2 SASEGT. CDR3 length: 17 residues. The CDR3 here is CASSELGGLAHPGEPFF. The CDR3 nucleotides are TGTGCCAGCAGTGAACTTGGGGGACTAGCCCACCCCGGGGAGCCGTTTTTT.

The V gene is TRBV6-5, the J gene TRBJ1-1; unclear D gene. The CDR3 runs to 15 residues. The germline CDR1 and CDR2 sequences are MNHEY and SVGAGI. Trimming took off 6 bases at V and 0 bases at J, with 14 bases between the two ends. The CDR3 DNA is TGTGCCAGCAGCCTCACAGCCGTGTTGAACACTGAAGCTTTCTTT. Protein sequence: CASSLTAVLNTEAFF.

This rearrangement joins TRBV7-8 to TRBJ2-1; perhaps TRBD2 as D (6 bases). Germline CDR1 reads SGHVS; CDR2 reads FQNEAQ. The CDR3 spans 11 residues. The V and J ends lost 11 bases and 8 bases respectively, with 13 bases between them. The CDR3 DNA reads TGTGCCTGTAAGGGAGGCCATGAGCAGTTCTTC. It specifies CACKGGHEQFF.

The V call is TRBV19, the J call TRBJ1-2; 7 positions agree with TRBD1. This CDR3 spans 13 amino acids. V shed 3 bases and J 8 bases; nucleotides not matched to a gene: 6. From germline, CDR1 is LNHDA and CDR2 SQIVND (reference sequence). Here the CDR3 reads CASSIKQGSGYTF. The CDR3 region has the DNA TGTGCCAGTAGTATCAAACAGGGGAGCGGCTACACCTTC.

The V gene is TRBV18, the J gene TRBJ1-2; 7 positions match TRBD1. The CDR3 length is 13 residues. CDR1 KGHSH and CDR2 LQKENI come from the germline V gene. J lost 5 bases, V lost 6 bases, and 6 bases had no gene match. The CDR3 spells CASSQGQLYGYTF. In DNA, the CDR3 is TGTGCCAGCTCTCAGGGACAGTTGTATGGCTACACCTTC.

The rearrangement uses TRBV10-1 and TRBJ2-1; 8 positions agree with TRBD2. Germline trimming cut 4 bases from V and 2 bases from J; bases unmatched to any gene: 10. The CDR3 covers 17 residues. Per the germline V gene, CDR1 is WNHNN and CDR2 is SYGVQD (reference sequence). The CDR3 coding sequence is TGCGCCAGCAGTGGGCTGCGTGGCGGGGGGACCTACAATGAGCAGTTCTTC. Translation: CASSGLRGGGTYNEQFF.

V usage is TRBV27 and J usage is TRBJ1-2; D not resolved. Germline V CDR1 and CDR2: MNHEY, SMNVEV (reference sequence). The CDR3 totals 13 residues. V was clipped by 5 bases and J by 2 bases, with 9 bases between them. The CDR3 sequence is CASSPRGNYGYTF. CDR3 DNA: TGTGCCAGCAGTCCTCGGGGAAACTATGGCTACACCTTC.

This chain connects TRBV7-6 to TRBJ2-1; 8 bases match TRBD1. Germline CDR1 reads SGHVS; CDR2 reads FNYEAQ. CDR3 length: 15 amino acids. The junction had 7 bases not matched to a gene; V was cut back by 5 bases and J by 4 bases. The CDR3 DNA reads TGTGCCAGCAGCCCTGGTACAGGGGGGTACAATGAGCAGTTCTTC. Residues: CASSPGTGGYNEQFF.

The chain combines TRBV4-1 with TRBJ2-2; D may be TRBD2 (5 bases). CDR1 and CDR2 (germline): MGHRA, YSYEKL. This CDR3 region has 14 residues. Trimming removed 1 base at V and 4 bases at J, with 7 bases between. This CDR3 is CASSQGAGTGELFF. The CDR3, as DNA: TGCGCCAGCAGCCAAGGTGCGGGCACCGGGGAGCTGTTTTTT.

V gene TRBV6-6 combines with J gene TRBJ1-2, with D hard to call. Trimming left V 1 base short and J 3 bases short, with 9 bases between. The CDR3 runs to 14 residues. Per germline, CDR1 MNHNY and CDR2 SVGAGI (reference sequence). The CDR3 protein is CASSYFGDYYGYTF. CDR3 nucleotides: TGTGCCAGCAGTTACTTCGGGGATTACTATGGCTACACCTTC.

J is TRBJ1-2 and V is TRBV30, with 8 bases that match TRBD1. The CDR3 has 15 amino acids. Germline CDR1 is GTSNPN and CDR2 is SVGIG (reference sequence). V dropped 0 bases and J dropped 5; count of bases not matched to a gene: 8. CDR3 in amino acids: CAWSVPGQGPYGYTF. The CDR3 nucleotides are TGTGCCTGGAGTGTACCAGGACAGGGCCCATATGGCTACACCTTC.